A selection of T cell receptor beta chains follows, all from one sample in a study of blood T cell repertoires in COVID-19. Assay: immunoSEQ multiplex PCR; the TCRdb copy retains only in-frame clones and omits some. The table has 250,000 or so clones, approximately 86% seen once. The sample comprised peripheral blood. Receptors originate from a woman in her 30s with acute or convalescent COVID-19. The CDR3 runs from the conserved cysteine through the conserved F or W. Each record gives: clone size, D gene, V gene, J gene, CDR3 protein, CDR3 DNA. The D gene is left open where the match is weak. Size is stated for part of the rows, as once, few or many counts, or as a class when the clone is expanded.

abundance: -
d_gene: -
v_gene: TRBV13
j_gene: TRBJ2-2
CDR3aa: CASTYQENTGELFF
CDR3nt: TGTGCCAGCACTTATCAGGAGAACACCGGGGAGCTGTTTTTT

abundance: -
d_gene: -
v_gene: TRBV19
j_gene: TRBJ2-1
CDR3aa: CASIGTSQSYNEQFF
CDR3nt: TGTGCCAGTATTGGGACTTCTCAATCCTACAATGAGCAGTTCTTC

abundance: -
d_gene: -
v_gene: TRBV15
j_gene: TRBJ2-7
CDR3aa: CATSRDPGYEQYF
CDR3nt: TGTGCCACCAGCAGAGATCCGGGCTACGAGCAGTACTTC

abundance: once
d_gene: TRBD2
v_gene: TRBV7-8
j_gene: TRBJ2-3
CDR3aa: CASSRPLILAGGTDTQYF
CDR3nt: TGTGCCAGCAGCCGACCCCTAATTCTAGCGGGAGGCACAGATACGCAGTATTTT

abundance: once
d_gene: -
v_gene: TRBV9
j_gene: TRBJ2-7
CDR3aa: CASSPGAGTYEQYF
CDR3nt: TGTGCCAGCAGCCCCGGCGCGGGAACCTACGAGCAGTACTTC

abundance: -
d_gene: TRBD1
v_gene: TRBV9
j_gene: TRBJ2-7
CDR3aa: CASSPRDRVDEQYF
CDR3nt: TGTGCCAGCAGCCCGAGGGACAGGGTTGACGAGCAGTACTTC

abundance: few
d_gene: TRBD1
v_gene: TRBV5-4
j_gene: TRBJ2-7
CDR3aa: CASSSGTGGAQQYF
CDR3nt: TGTGCCAGCAGCTCCGGGACAGGAGGGGCCCAGCAGTACTTC

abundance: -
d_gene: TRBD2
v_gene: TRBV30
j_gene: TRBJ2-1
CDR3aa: CAWSVQLADEQFF
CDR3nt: TGTGCCTGGAGTGTACAACTAGCGGATGAGCAGTTCTTC

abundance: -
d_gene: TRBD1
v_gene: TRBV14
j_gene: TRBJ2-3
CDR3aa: CASSQDRGTGGTDTQYF
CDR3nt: TGTGCCAGCAGCCAAGATCGCGGGACAGGGGGCACAGATACGCAGTATTTT

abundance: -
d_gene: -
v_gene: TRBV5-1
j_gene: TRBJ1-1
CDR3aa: CASNLRGQGSSVTEAFF
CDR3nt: TGCGCCAGCAACTTGAGGGGTCAGGGATCATCTGTCACTGAAGCTTTCTTT

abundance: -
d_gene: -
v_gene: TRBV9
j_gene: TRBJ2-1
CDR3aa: CASSVETVPYNEQFF
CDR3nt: TGTGCCAGCAGCGTAGAAACGGTTCCCTACAATGAGCAGTTCTTC

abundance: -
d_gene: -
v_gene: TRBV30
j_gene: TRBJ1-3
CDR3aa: CAWSGPQQGSVAGNTIYF
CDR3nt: TGTGCCTGGAGTGGCCCCCAACAGGGCAGCGTGGCTGGAAACACCATATATTTT

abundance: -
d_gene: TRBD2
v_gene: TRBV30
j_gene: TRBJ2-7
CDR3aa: CASEPSGTYEQYF
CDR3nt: TGTGCCTCCGAACCTAGCGGGACCTACGAGCAGTACTTC

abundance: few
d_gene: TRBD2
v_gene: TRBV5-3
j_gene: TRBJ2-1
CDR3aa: CARSLAGAIYNEQFF
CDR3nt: TGTGCCAGAAGCTTAGCGGGAGCCATCTACAATGAGCAGTTCTTC

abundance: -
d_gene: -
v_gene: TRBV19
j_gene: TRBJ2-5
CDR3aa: CASSGSGAETQYF
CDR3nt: TGTGCCAGTAGTGGGTCGGGAGCAGAGACCCAGTACTTC

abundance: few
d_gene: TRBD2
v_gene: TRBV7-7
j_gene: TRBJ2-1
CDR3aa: CASSLGTTYNEQFF
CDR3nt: TGTGCTAGCAGCTTAGGGACTACGTACAATGAGCAGTTCTTC

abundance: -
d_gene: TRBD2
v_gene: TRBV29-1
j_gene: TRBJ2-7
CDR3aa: CSEGSVLRTSDPYEQYF
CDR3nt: TGCAGCGAGGGGTCGGTTCTGCGGACTAGCGATCCCTACGAGCAGTACTTC

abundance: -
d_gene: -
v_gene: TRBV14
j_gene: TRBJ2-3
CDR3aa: CASSQYGSTNTDTQYF
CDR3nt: TGTGCCAGCAGCCAATATGGGAGCACTAACACAGATACGCAGTATTTT

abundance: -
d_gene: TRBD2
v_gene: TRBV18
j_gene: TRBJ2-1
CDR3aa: CASSPSTSGRAGEQFF
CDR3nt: TGTGCCAGCTCACCGTCGACTAGCGGGAGGGCCGGTGAGCAGTTCTTC

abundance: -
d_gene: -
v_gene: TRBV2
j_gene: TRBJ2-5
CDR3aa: CASGASEVQETQYF
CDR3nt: TGTGCCAGCGGAGCTTCGGAGGTACAAGAGACCCAGTACTTC

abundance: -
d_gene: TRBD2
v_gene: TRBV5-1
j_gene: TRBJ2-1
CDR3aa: CASSLGRERFF
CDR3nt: TGCGCCAGCAGCTTGGGGCGGGAGCGGTTCTTC

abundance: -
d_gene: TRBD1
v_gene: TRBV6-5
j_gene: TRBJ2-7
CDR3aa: CASRRTGSYEQYF
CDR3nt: TGTGCCAGCAGGAGGACAGGGTCCTACGAGCAGTACTTC

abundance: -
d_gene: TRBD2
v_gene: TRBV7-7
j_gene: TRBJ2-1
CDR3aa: CASSPGLAGGREQFF
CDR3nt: TGTGCCAGCAGCCCAGGACTAGCGGGAGGGAGGGAGCAGTTCTTC

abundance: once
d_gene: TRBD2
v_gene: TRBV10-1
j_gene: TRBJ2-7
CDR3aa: CASSDHSGTRKVEQYF
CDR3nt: TGCGCCAGCAGTGACCACTCCGGGACTAGAAAGGTCGAGCAGTACTTC

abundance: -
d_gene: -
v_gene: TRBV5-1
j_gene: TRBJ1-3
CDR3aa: CASSLGPNSGNTIYF
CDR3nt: TGCGCCAGCAGCTTGGGTCCAAACTCTGGAAACACCATATATTTT

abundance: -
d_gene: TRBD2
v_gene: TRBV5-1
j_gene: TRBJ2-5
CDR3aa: CASSPHTGTNSETQYF
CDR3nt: TGCGCCAGCAGCCCACACACCGGGACTAACTCAGAGACCCAGTACTTC

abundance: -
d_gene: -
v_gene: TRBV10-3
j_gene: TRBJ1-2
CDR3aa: CAISEMKFGYGYTF
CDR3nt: TGTGCCATCAGTGAGATGAAGTTCGGCTATGGCTACACCTTC

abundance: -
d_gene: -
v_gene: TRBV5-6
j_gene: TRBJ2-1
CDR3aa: CASSLVSNLNTNEQFF
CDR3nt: TGTGCCAGCAGCTTGGTGTCGAATTTGAATACTAATGAGCAGTTCTTC

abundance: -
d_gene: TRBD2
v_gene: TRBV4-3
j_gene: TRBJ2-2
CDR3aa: CASSPAKLAGGPDTGELFF
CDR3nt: TGCGCCAGCAGCCCTGCGAAACTAGCGGGAGGGCCCGACACCGGGGAGCTGTTTTTT

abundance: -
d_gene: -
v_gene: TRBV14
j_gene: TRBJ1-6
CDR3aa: CASSQDTVNSPLHF
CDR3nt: TGTGCCAGCAGCCAAGACACAGTAAATTCACCCCTCCACTTT

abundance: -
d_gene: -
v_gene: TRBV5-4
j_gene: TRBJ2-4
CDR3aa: CASSLLVRGDIQYF
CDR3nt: TGTGCCAGCAGCTTATTGGTCAGGGGGGACATTCAGTACTTC

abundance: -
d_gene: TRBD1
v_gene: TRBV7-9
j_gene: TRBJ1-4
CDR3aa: CASSFTGTGGEKLFF
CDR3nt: TGTGCCAGCAGCTTTACCGGGACAGGGGGGGAAAAACTGTTTTTT

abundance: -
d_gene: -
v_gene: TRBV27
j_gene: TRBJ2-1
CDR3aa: CASSLSRGLDEQFF
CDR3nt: TGTGCCAGCAGTTTATCCCGGGGGTTGGATGAGCAGTTCTTC

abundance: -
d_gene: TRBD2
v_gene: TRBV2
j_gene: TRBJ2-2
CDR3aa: CASRIGLASYPDTGELFF
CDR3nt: TGTGCCAGCAGGATTGGACTAGCGTCCTACCCCGACACCGGGGAGCTGTTTTTT

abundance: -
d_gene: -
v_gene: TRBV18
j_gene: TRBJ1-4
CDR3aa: CASSQGLSTNEKLFF
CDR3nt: TGTGCCAGCTCACAGGGACTTTCAACTAATGAAAAACTGTTTTTT

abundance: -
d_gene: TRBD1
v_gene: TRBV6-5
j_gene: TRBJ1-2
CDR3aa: CASSILPRQGEGYTF
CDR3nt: TGTGCCAGCAGTATCCTACCACGACAGGGTGAGGGCTACACCTTC

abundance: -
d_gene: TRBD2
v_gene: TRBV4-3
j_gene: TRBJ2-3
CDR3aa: CASSAGLAGSSTDTQYF
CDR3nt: TGCGCCAGCAGCGCAGGACTAGCGGGATCTAGCACAGATACGCAGTATTTT

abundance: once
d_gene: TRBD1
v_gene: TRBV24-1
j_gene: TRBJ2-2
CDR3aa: CATSDAQGATGELFF
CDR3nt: TGTGCCACCAGTGATGCGCAGGGGGCCACCGGGGAGCTGTTTTTT

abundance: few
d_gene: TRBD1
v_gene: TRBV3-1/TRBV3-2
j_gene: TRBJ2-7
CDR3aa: CASSQVRGPYEQYF
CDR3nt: TGTGCCAGCAGCCAAGTCAGGGGGCCCTACGAGCAGTACTTC

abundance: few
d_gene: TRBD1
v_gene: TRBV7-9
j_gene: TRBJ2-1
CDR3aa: CASNPDRPNNEQFF
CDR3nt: TGTGCCAGCAACCCGGACAGGCCCAACAATGAGCAGTTCTTC